This T cell receptor (beta chain) stems from a study of blood T cell repertoires in COVID-19. The CDR3 extends over 16 amino acids. CDR1 and CDR2 from the germline V gene are ENHRY and SYGVKD. V trimming: 2 bases; J trimming: 1 base; junction bases outside the gene matches: 1. The repertoire was sequenced with immunoSEQ multiplex PCR; TCRdb's copy has only in-frame clones and lacks some. The sample lists 340,000 or so clones, over 75% occurring once. The chain employs TRBV10-3 and TRBJ1-5, with TRBD1 matching 11 bases. The source of this sequence is a man between 50 and 59 years old with active or convalescent COVID-19. What was sequenced was peripheral blood. CDR3 residues: CAISEGTGGSNQPQHF. Here the CDR3 DNA reads TGTGCCATCAGTGAGGGGACAGGGGGAAGCAATCAGCCCCAGCATTTT.